These 25 T cell receptor beta chains share one sample of origin, sequenced in a study of cytomegalovirus exposure and HLA in healthy donors. The PCR made use of 60 Vbeta and 13 Jbeta primers. Sequenced by immunoSEQ multiplex PCR; TCRdb stores in-frame clones only, minus some. The table shows some 200,000 clones, with over 9.5% occurring only once. Sequencing input: PBMCs. These TCRs come from a man over 45 in good health and CMV-seropositive.

The table lists this clone with a few counts. This chain uses TRBV7-2 with TRBJ1-1; 9 bases are a match to TRBD1. V lost 5 bases to trimming and J lost 11 bases; unmatched junction nucleotides: 12. Per germline, CDR1 SGHTA and CDR2 FQGNSA. The CDR3 length is 14 residues. CDR3 in DNA: TGTGCCAGCAGCATTGATTCGGACAGGGGAGATGCTTTCTTT. Translating gives CASSIDSDRGDAFF.

This clone was counted a few times. CDR3 region: CASTPISGGNQPQHF. The CDR3 DNA follows: TGTGCCAGTACGCCCATCTCGGGGGGCAATCAGCCCCAGCATTTT. The V call is TRBV19, the J call TRBJ1-5; D is possibly TRBD1 (5 bases). Germline CDR1 is LNHDA and CDR2 is SQIVND (reference sequence). Between the trimmed V and J ends, which lost 7 bases and 2 bases, there was a span of 15 bases. The CDR3 extends over 15 amino acids.

The chain couples TRBV18 to TRBJ2-5; D may be TRBD1 (6 bases). The CDR3 loop spans 14 amino acids. Trimming left V 0 bases short and J 5 bases short, with 10 bases between. The germline V gene has CDR1 KGHSH and CDR2 LQKENI. CDR3 DNA: TGTGCCAGCTCACCACCGACAGGTCTGGAGACCCAGTACTTC. Its protein product is CASSPPTGLETQYF.

The V and J genes are TRBV7-2 and TRBJ2-5; 13 bases are a match to TRBD2. The length of the CDR3 is 16 residues. With V trimmed by 4 bases and J by 5 bases, 7 bases remained unmatched. Germline loops: CDR1 SGHTA, CDR2 FQGNSA. CDR3 loop: CASSSELAGGRETQYF. The CDR3 DNA reads as TGTGCCAGCAGCTCGGAACTAGCGGGGGGGCGGGAGACCCAGTACTTC. The complete variable domain, with remaining parts taken from reference TRBV7-2 and TRBJ2-5, reads GAGVSQSPSNKVTEKGKDVELRCDPISGHTALYWYRQSLGQGLEFLIYFQGNSAPDKSGLPSDRFSAERTGGSVSTLTIQRTQQEDSAVYLCASSSELAGGRETQYFGPGTRLLVL.

The chain combines TRBV5-1 with TRBJ2-1; 7 bases match TRBD2. J gave up 8 bases and V 6 bases, and 8 bases lay outside the gene matches. The CDR3 runs to 13 residues. Germline V gives CDR1 SGHRS, CDR2 YFSETQ. The CDR3 DNA sequence: TGCGCCAGCAACCGGTGGGGGGGAGATGAGCAGTTCTTC. It codes for CASNRWGGDEQFF.

About this clone: Other nucleotide sequences in the sample specify the same CDR3. This chain joins TRBV7-2 and TRBJ2-5, with D unclear. Germline values: CDR1 SGHTA, CDR2 FQGNSA. The CDR3 sequence is 13 residues long. The germline V and J ends were trimmed by 2 bases and 0 bases, with 4 bases remaining between them. This chain's CDR3 is CASSLSYQETQYF. The CDR3 region has the DNA TGTGCCAGCAGCTTATCCTACCAAGAGACCCAGTACTTC.

The rearrangement uses TRBV5-6 and TRBJ2-7, with 9 bases matching TRBD1. Germline V gives CDR1 SGHDT, CDR2 YYEEEE. V lost 2 bases to trimming and J lost 6 bases; unmatched junction nucleotides: 6. The CDR3 extends over 14 amino acids. The CDR3 is CASSFIDRGFEQYF. Here the CDR3 DNA reads TGTGCCAGCAGCTTTATCGACAGGGGGTTCGAGCAGTACTTC.

There are a few counts of this clone. This sequence joins TRBV2 and TRBJ1-2; tentatively, D is TRBD1 (5 bases). Per germline, CDR1 SNHLY and CDR2 FYNNEI. The CDR3 is made up of 13 amino acids. V shed 6 bases and J shed 3 bases, with 11 bases lying between them. DNA for the CDR3: TGTGCCAGCAGCCCGGGGGGAGACTATGGCTACACCTTC. It specifies CASSPGGDYGYTF.

The V gene is TRBV28, the J gene TRBJ1-4; D is uncertain. V was trimmed by 2 bases and J by 8 bases, leaving 18 bases between them. CDR3 length equals 16 residues. The V gene's germline CDR1 is MDHEN and CDR2 SYDVKM. This chain's CDR3 is CASSLGGWRAGEKLFF. Here the CDR3 DNA reads TGTGCCAGCAGTTTAGGTGGTTGGAGGGCTGGGGAAAAACTGTTTTTT.

This clone was picked up a small number of times. The chain employs TRBV5-1 and TRBJ1-2; 7 nucleotides line up with TRBD1. The CDR3 totals 19 residues. Trimming cost V 0 bases and J 4 bases; bases outside gene matches: 18. Germline lookup yields CDR1 SGHRS and CDR2 YFSETQ. The CDR3 bases are TGCGCCAGCAGCTTGGACCCGACAGGGAGTTTCTCTCTTGTCTATGGCTACACCTTC. Translated: CASSLDPTGSFSLVYGYTF. Filled out from reference TRBV5-1 and TRBJ1-2, the complete variable domain reads KAGVTQTPRYLIKTRGQQVTLSCSPISGHRSVSWYQQTPGQGLQFLFEYFSETQRNKGNFPGRFSGRQFSNSRSEMNVSTLELGDSALYLCASSLDPTGSFSLVYGYTFGSGTRLTVV.

This clone was counted between two and nine times. The chain recombines TRBV7-9 with TRBJ2-7, with TRBD2 matching 7 bases. Unmatched junction bases numbered 7, after V lost 1 base and J lost 4 bases. The CDR3 is 15 amino acids. From germline, CDR1 is SEHNR and CDR2 FQNEAQ (reference sequence). CDR3 in amino acids: CASSLGVAGTYEQYF. CDR3 DNA sequence: TGTGCCAGCAGCTTAGGGGTAGCGGGTACGTACGAGCAGTACTTC.

This sequence joins TRBV7-7 and TRBJ2-3; TRBD2 agrees at 13 bases. CDR1 is SSHAT and CDR2 is FNYEAQ in the germline V gene (reference sequence). This CDR3 contains 14 residues. J was trimmed by 7 bases and V by 5 bases; bases with no gene match: 3. The CDR3 nucleotides are TGTGCCAGCAGCCCGGGACTAGCGGGGAATACGCAGTATTTT. This encodes CASSPGLAGNTQYF.

This clone was detected a few times. The gene calls are TRBV4-1 and TRBJ1-1, with unresolved D. This CDR3 is built from 15 residues. V dropped 0 bases and J dropped 1 base, with 9 bases sitting between them. The V gene's germline CDR1 is MGHRA and CDR2 YSYEKL. CDR3 sequence: CASSQDLPPNTEAFF. The DNA of the CDR3 is TGCGCCAGCAGCCAAGATCTCCCCCCGAACACTGAAGCTTTCTTT.

V usage is TRBV29-1 and J usage is TRBJ1-2; no firm D call. This CDR3 has 11 amino acids. Germline lookup yields CDR1 SQVTM and CDR2 ANQGSEA. Trimming took off 6 bases at V and 2 bases at J, with 7 bases between the two ends. CDR3 nucleotides: TGCAGCGTGACTCTGAACTATGGCTACACCTTC. This translates into CSVTLNYGYTF.

Remarks on this clone: The germline gene is not matched at one end of the junction; a read error may be the cause. V and J are TRBV5-1 and TRBJ2-3; 7 nucleotides agree with TRBD2. This CDR3 has 13 residues. Germline CDR1 reads SGHRS; CDR2 reads YFSETQ. The DNA of the CDR3 is TGCGCCAGCAGCACCCGGGCGGGGGACTGGATTCTATTT. It specifies CASSTRAGDWILF.

The chain combines TRBV14 with TRBJ1-1; D uncertain. The germline V gene encodes CDR1 SGHDN and CDR2 FVKESK. The CDR3 runs to 15 residues. Trimming cost V 2 bases and J 8 bases, with 18 bases left between them. The DNA of the CDR3 is TGTGCCAGCAGCCAACGCCCCGGAGGGATAGGGGAAGCTTTCTTT. This encodes CASSQRPGGIGEAFF.

The chain has TRBV9 and TRBJ2-3, with 11 bases that match TRBD2. V lost 0 bases, J lost 7 bases, and 7 bases stayed unmatched. From germline, CDR1 is SGDLS and CDR2 YYNGEE. This CDR3 has 16 residues. CDR3: CASSVVSGGARYTQYF. The DNA for the CDR3 is TGTGCCAGCAGCGTAGTTAGCGGGGGGGCTAGGTATACGCAGTATTTT. Full variable domain (rest looked up from reference TRBV9 and TRBJ2-3): DSGVTQTPKHLITATGQRVTLRCSPRSGDLSVYWYQQSLDQGLQFLIQYYNGEERAKGNILERFSAQQFPDLHSELNLSSLELGDSALYFCASSVVSGGARYTQYFGPGTRLTVL.

This clone was found a few times. The V gene is TRBV7-9, the J gene TRBJ1-5; 8 bases are shared with TRBD1. The CDR3 spans 16 residues. The V gene's germline CDR1 is SEHNR and CDR2 FQNEAQ (reference sequence). The J segment lost 3 bases and the V segment lost 5 bases, leaving 9 bases of the junction unmatched. CDR3 in amino acids: CASSPDRGQYNQPQHF. CDR3 coding DNA: TGTGCCAGCAGCCCCGACAGGGGTCAGTACAATCAGCCCCAGCATTTT.

The V call is TRBV10-3, the J call TRBJ2-4; 9 bases are shared with TRBD2. The V and J ends lost 8 bases and 6 bases, in that order; junction bases with no gene match: 5. CDR1 is ENHRY and CDR2 is SYGVKD in the germline V gene. This CDR3 is built from 13 residues. CDR3 DNA: TGTGCCATCGGTGTAGCGGGGGCAAACATTCAGTACTTC. Its translation: CAIGVAGANIQYF.

This clone was detected a few times. This chain uses TRBV4-2 with TRBJ2-1, with TRBD1 as a possible D gene (6 bases). V was trimmed by 5 bases and J by 7 bases, leaving 18 bases between them. Germline V gene lookup returns CDR1 LGHNA and CDR2 YNFKEQ. CDR3 length: 15 residues. The CDR3 DNA is TGTGCCAGCAGCGGACAGACAAGAAGAGAAAATGAGCAGTTCTTC. This translates into CASSGQTRRENEQFF.

This clone was observed a handful of times. The chain links TRBV2 to TRBJ1-4, with a weak D call TRBD1 (5 bases). V lost 6 bases and J lost 7, with 15 bases in between. The CDR3 consists of 14 residues. Per the germline V gene, CDR1 is SNHLY and CDR2 is FYNNEI. Written as DNA, the CDR3 is TGTGCCAGCAGGCAGGGCACGAGAGGTGAAAAACTGTTTTTT. Its translation: CASRQGTRGEKLFF.

The V call is TRBV6-1, the J call TRBJ1-1; D not certain. The CDR3 is 11 residues long. Germline V gene data show CDR1 as MNHNS and CDR2 as SASEGT. V was pared by 0 bases and J by 9 bases, with 5 bases between. The CDR3 reads CASSEAQKAFF. CDR3 nucleotide sequence: TGTGCCAGCAGTGAAGCGCAGAAAGCTTTCTTT.

This clone was seen a handful of times. At the DNA level, this CDR3 is encoded by other sequences in the same sample as well. The J gene is TRBJ1-2, the V gene TRBV29-1, with TRBD1 matching over 10 bases. The germline gives CDR1 SQVTM, CDR2 ANQGSEA. The trim removed 6 bases at V and 2 bases at J, leaving 3 bases unmatched. CDR3 length: 13 amino acids. The DNA for the CDR3 is TGCAGCGTCGGACAGGGGGGGAACTATGGCTACACCTTC. Translation: CSVGQGGNYGYTF.

The chain has TRBV30 and TRBJ1-1, with D perhaps matching TRBD1 (5 bases). The V gene's germline CDR1 is GTSNPN and CDR2 SVGIG (reference sequence). V dropped 1 base and J dropped 4 bases, with 13 bases sitting between them. The CDR3 covers 14 residues. The CDR3 protein is CAWSGQGVVTEAFF. CDR3 in DNA: TGTGCCTGGAGTGGACAAGGGGTGGTCACTGAAGCTTTCTTT.

This clone has more than one count but fewer than ten. The chain uses TRBV9 and TRBJ1-1; possibly TRBD1 for D (5 bases). V gave up 3 bases and J gave up 3 bases, with 9 bases separating them. This CDR3 comprises 13 residues. The germline gives CDR1 SGDLS, CDR2 YYNGEE. CDR3 loop: CASSATGDTEAFF. The CDR3 coding sequence is TGTGCCAGCAGCGCCACAGGTGACACTGAAGCTTTCTTT.